Shown below are 25 T cell receptor beta chains from a single sample sequenced in a study of blood T cell repertoires in COVID-19. Only in-frame clones appear in the TCRdb table, and some are missing; sequencing was by immunoSEQ multiplex PCR. This table holds some 430,000 clones, less than 95% found once. Material for sequencing was PBMCs or T cells enriched from blood (not recorded which). These receptors were collected from a man aged 18-30 years who had recovered from COVID-19.

Details on this clone: Other DNA sequences in this specimen translate into the identical CDR3. The chain employs TRBV19 and TRBJ1-5; D perhaps matches TRBD1 (6 bases). Germline CDR1 is LNHDA and CDR2 is SQIVND (reference sequence). Between the trimmed V and J ends, which lost 4 bases and 4 bases, there was a span of 8 bases. The CDR3 has 13 amino acids. The CDR3, as DNA: TGTGCCAGTAGTACACAGGGTAATCAGCCCCAGCATTTT. Protein: CASSTQGNQPQHF.

This rearrangement joins TRBV5-6 to TRBJ1-5, with a tentative D call TRBD1 (6 bases). The ends were cut back, 0 bases at V and 3 bases at J, with 10 bases in the middle. The V gene's germline CDR1 is SGHDT and CDR2 YYEEEE. The CDR3 covers 15 residues. The CDR3 loop is CASSLVGGDNQPQHF. The CDR3 DNA follows: TGTGCCAGCAGCTTGGTAGGGGGGGACAATCAGCCCCAGCATTTT.

The sample holds one count of this clone. The chain has TRBV5-5 and TRBJ1-5, with 8 bases aligning to TRBD1. In germline, CDR1 is SGHKS, CDR2 YYEKEE (reference sequence). Unmatched junction bases numbered 14, after V lost 4 bases and J lost 5 bases. This CDR3 has 17 amino acids. This chain's CDR3 is CASSPDRGLFSDQPQHF. The CDR3 bases are TGTGCCAGCAGCCCTGACAGGGGCTTATTCTCCGATCAGCCCCAGCATTTT.

This chain links TRBV5-6 with TRBJ2-7; tentatively, D is TRBD2 (5 bases). This CDR3 is 14 amino acids long. Germline CDR1 and CDR2: SGHDT and YYEEEE. The V and J ends lost 3 bases and 1 base respectively, with 11 bases between them. The CDR3 DNA follows: TGTGCCAGCAGCTCGATAGCGCAGTCCTACGAGCAGTACTTC. As protein: CASSSIAQSYEQYF.

V is TRBV5-5 and J is TRBJ1-5, with 10 bases fitting TRBD1. The CDR3 is made up of 15 amino acids. V was pared by 8 bases and J by 0 bases, with 5 bases of the junction left unmatched. Germline CDR1 reads SGHKS; CDR2 reads YYEKEE (reference sequence). CDR3 sequence reads: CASGQGGTSNQPQHF. The CDR3, as DNA: TGTGCCAGTGGACAGGGGGGTACTAGCAATCAGCCCCAGCATTTT.

The chain couples TRBV28 to TRBJ1-4; tentative D call: TRBD1 (6 bases). This CDR3 comprises 14 residues. Germline assignment: CDR1 MDHEN and CDR2 SYDVKM. V was clipped by 6 bases and J by 3 bases, with 11 bases between them. Here the CDR3 DNA reads TGTGCCAGCAGAGGACAGCCCCCTAATGAAAAACTGTTTTTT. Protein sequence: CASRGQPPNEKLFF.

The V and J genes are TRBV27 and TRBJ1-2, with TRBD1 matching 10 bases. This CDR3 is 15 amino acids long. The germline V gene has CDR1 MNHEY and CDR2 SMNVEV (reference sequence). V lost 6 bases, J lost 4 bases, and 8 bases stayed unmatched. The DNA for the CDR3 is TGTGCCAGCAGGGGGACAGGGGAGTCTCTCTATGGCTACACCTTC. It specifies CASRGTGESLYGYTF.

Note on this clone: Additional DNA sequences in this sample encode the identical CDR3. The J gene is TRBJ2-7, the V gene TRBV9; TRBD2 matches 7 bases. After removal of 0 bases from V and 0 bases from J, the junction contained 0 bases not matched to a gene. The CDR3 is 14 amino acids. In germline, CDR1 is SGDLS, CDR2 YYNGEE. This CDR3 is CASSVGGSSYEQYF. The CDR3 DNA follows: TGTGCCAGCAGCGTAGGCGGGAGCTCCTACGAGCAGTACTTC.

The chain couples TRBV3-1 (or the pseudogene TRBV3-2) to TRBJ2-1; 7 bases are a match to TRBD2. CDR1 and CDR2 from the germline V gene are LGHDT and YNNKEL (reference sequence). J was trimmed by 8 bases and V by 1 base; bases with no gene match: 11. This CDR3 is built from 16 residues. CDR3 DNA: TGTGCCAGCAGCCAAGGGGGCGGGGGTTATCGGGATGAGCAGTTCTTC. This sequence encodes CASSQGGGGYRDEQFF.

This clone turned up a few times. The V call is TRBV27, the J call TRBJ1-4, with a weak D call TRBD1 (5 bases). The CDR3 spans 14 residues. The V gene lost 5 bases and the J gene lost 4 bases, with 11 bases spanning the gap. The V gene's germline CDR1 is MNHEY and CDR2 SMNVEV (reference sequence). For the CDR3, the DNA is TGTGCCAGCAGTGGTAGGGGCATTAATGAAAAACTGTTTTTT. It translates to CASSGRGINEKLFF.

This clone was counted once. Written as DNA, the CDR3 is TGTGCCAGCAGCCAAGGTGGGGCCGCGAAGTATGGCTACACCTTC. It codes for CASSQGGAAKYGYTF. This rearrangement joins TRBV3-1 (or the pseudogene TRBV3-2) to TRBJ1-2; the D gene is possibly TRBD1 (5 bases). The CDR3 is 15 amino acids. The germline CDR1 and CDR2 sequences are LGHDT and YNNKEL (reference sequence). The ends were cut back, 1 base at V and 5 bases at J, with 14 bases in the middle.

This rearrangement joins TRBV7-8 to TRBJ1-1, with 8 bases that match TRBD1. This CDR3 has 15 residues. J gave up 1 base and V 4 bases, and 5 bases lay outside the gene matches. CDR1 and CDR2 (germline): SGHVS, FQNEAQ. The CDR3: CASSYGTGGNTEAFF. The CDR3 bases are TGTGCCAGCAGCTATGGGACAGGCGGGAACACTGAAGCTTTCTTT.

This clone came up once. CDR3 in amino acids: CASSLEGASTEAFF. The CDR3 nucleotides are TGTGCCAGCAGCTTAGAAGGGGCGAGTACTGAAGCTTTCTTT. The chain carries TRBV11-2 and TRBJ1-1; tentative D call: TRBD1 (5 bases). This CDR3 comprises 14 residues. Trimming took 0 bases from V and 5 from J, leaving 10 bases between them. Germline CDR1 and CDR2: SGHAT and FQNNGV.

The chain has TRBV18 and TRBJ1-4, with TRBD1 identical over 8 bases. The CDR3 has 14 residues. Germline-derived CDR1 and CDR2 are KGHSH and LQKENI. V shed 5 bases, J shed 7 bases, and the junction held 6 bases outside the gene matches. The CDR3 nucleotides read TGTGCCAGCTCAAACGGACAGGGTGGTGAAAAACTGTTTTTT. Protein: CASSNGQGGEKLFF. Full variable domain (remainder filled in from reference TRBV18 and TRBJ1-4): NAGVMQNPRHLVRRRGQEARLRCSPMKGHSHVYWYRQLPEEGLKFMVYLQKENIIDESGMPKERFSAEFPKEGPSILRIQQVVRGDSAAYFCASSNGQGGEKLFFGSGTQLSVL.

This clone was picked up one time. The genes are TRBV7-3 and TRBJ2-3, with TRBD2 identical over 7 bases. V dropped 8 bases and J dropped 0; count of bases not matched to a gene: 11. The CDR3 contains 16 residues. The germline V gene encodes CDR1 SGHTA and CDR2 FQGTGA. For the CDR3, the DNA is TGTGCCAGCGCTCTTGGGCTAGCGGAAAGCACAGATACGCAGTATTTT. Amino acids: CASALGLAESTDTQYF.

This clone is a singleton in its sample. This chain links TRBV11-2 with TRBJ2-7; D remains ambiguous. The CDR3 is made up of 16 amino acids. V lost 4 bases and J lost 0, with 16 bases in between. The germline CDR1 and CDR2 sequences are SGHAT and FQNNGV. CDR3 protein: CASSSVFSRSSYEQYF. CDR3 DNA: TGTGCCAGCAGCTCCGTCTTTAGCCGGAGCTCCTACGAGCAGTACTTC.

The chain joins TRBV19 to TRBJ1-3, with no clear D. V was shortened by 4 bases and J by 1 base, with 11 bases between the two germline ends. CDR3 size: 15 residues. Germline values: CDR1 LNHDA, CDR2 SQIVND (reference sequence). The DNA for the CDR3 is TGTGCCAGTAGTAGAGCCGCGTTTTCTGGAAACACCATATATTTT. Its translation is CASSRAAFSGNTIYF.

The rearrangement links TRBV11-2 to TRBJ1-6; D remains unclear. Germline V gene sequence: CDR1 SGHAT, CDR2 FQNNGV. V was trimmed by 0 bases and J by 3 bases, leaving 6 bases between them. The CDR3 loop spans 15 amino acids. The CDR3 is CASSLDISYNSPLHF. The CDR3 DNA sequence: TGTGCCAGCAGCTTAGATATCAGCTATAATTCACCCCTCCACTTT.

V usage is TRBV5-4 and J usage is TRBJ2-7; TRBD1 matches 8 bases. CDR3 length equals 16 residues. V lost 4 bases, J lost 2 bases, and 11 bases stayed unmatched. Germline values: CDR1 SGHNT, CDR2 YYREEE (reference sequence). The CDR3 sequence is CASSILQGEEAYEQYF. CDR3 DNA sequence: TGTGCCAGCAGCATCTTACAGGGGGAAGAAGCCTACGAGCAGTACTTC.

The chain employs TRBV5-1 and TRBJ1-1; TRBD1 agrees at 9 bases. J was trimmed by 8 bases and V by 0 bases; bases with no gene match: 5. The germline CDR1 and CDR2 sequences are SGHRS and YFSETQ. CDR3 size: 14 residues. The CDR3 bases are TGCGCCAGCAGCTTGGGGAACAGGGGGCTGGAAGCTTTCTTT. Translating gives CASSLGNRGLEAFF.

The V call is TRBV3-1 (or the pseudogene TRBV3-2), the J call TRBJ2-5, with a possible D match to TRBD1 (5 bases). Germline V gene data show CDR1 as LGHDT and CDR2 as YNNKEL (reference sequence). V was clipped by 4 bases and J by 5 bases, with 11 bases between them. The CDR3 runs to 13 residues. CDR3 bases: TGTGCCAGCAGCCGCGATAAGGGGGAGACCCAGTACTTC. This encodes CASSRDKGETQYF.

V and J are TRBV18 and TRBJ1-5, with a possible D match to TRBD1 (6 bases). The CDR3 is 14 residues long. V lost 4 bases and J 5 bases, leaving 12 bases between the germline ends. Looked up from germline, CDR1 is KGHSH and CDR2 is LQKENI. CDR3 amino acids: CASSRQGSDQPQHF. The CDR3 DNA follows: TGTGCCAGCTCACGCCAGGGGAGCGATCAGCCCCAGCATTTT.

The chain couples TRBV4-1 to TRBJ1-6, with 7 positions matching TRBD1. Unmatched junction bases numbered 16, after V lost 4 bases and J lost 7 bases. Germline CDR1 MGHRA, CDR2 YSYEKL. The CDR3 is 18 amino acids. The CDR3 spells CASSPIPRWTGENSPLHF. As DNA, the CDR3 is TGCGCCAGCAGCCCCATACCACGCTGGACAGGTGAAAATTCACCCCTCCACTTT.

The chain uses TRBV7-2 and TRBJ1-5; 8 positions match TRBD1. From germline, CDR1 is SGHTA and CDR2 FQGNSA. The CDR3 consists of 11 residues. Germline trimming cut 4 bases from V and 16 bases from J; bases unmatched to any gene: 6. The CDR3 loop is CASSSGQAIHF. DNA of the CDR3: TGTGCCAGCAGCTCGGGACAGGCAATACATTTT.

The chain employs TRBV3-1 (or the pseudogene TRBV3-2) and TRBJ2-1; possibly TRBD2 for D (5 bases). The CDR3 has 15 residues. CDR1 is LGHDT, CDR2 YNNKEL, per germline (reference sequence). Between the trimmed V and J ends, which lost 1 base and 8 bases, there was a span of 15 bases. The CDR3 is CASSQARPSSHEQFF. CDR3 coding DNA: TGTGCCAGCAGCCAAGCCCGGCCTAGCTCTCATGAGCAGTTCTTC.